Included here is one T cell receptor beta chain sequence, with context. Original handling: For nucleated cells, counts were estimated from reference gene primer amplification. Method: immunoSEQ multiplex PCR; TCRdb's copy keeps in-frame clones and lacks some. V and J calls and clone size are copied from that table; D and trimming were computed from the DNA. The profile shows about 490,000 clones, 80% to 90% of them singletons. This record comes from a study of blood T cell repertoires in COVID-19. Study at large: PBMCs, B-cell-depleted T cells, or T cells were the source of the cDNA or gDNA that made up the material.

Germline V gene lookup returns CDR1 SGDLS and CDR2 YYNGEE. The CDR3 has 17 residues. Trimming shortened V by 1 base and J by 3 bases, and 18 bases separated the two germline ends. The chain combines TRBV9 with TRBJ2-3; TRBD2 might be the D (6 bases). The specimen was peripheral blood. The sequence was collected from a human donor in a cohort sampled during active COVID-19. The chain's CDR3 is CASSVHSRGRGTDTQYF. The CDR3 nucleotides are TGTGCCAGCAGCGTACACTCCCGGGGGAGAGGGACAGATACGCAGTATTTT.